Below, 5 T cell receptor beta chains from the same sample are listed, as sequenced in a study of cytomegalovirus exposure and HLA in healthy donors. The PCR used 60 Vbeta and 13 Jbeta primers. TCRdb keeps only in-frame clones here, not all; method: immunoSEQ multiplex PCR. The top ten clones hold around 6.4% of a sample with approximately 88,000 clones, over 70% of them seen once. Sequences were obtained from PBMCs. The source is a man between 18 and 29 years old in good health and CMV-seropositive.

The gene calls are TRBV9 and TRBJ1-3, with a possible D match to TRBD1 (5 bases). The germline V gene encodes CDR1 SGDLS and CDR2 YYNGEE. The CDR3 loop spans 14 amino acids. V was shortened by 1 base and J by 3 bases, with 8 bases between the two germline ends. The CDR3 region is CASSVQGNGNTIYF. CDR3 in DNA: TGTGCCAGCAGCGTACAGGGAAATGGAAACACCATATATTTT.

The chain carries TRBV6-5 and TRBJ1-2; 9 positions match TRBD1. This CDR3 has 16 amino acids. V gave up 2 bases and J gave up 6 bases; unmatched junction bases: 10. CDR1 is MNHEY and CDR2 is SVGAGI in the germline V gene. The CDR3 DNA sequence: TGTGCCAGCAGTTACGCTTTGACAGGGGGGGCGGATGGCTACACCTTC. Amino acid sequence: CASSYALTGGADGYTF.

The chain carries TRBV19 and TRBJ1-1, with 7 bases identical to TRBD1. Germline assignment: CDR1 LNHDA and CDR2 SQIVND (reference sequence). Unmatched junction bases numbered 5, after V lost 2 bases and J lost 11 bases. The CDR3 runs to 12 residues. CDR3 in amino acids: CASSIKGARAFF. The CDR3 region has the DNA TGTGCCAGTAGTATAAAGGGGGCGAGGGCTTTCTTT.

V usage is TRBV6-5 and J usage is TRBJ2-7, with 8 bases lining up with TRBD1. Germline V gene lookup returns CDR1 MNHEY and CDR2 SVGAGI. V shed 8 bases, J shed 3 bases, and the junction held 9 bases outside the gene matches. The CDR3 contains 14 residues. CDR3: CASGNGQGSYEQYF. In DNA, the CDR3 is TGTGCCAGCGGGAACGGACAGGGAAGCTACGAGCAGTACTTC.

CDR3 coding DNA: TGTGCCAGCAGCCTTTCCCGGGGGGGCGAGCAGTACTTC. This encodes CASSLSRGGEQYF. The chain employs TRBV9 and TRBJ2-7; 8 positions match TRBD2. After removal of 4 bases from V and 6 bases from J, the junction contained 6 bases not matched to a gene. Germline V lookup: CDR1 SGDLS, CDR2 YYNGEE. The CDR3 contains 13 residues. The entire variable domain, with the rest obtained from reference TRBV9 and TRBJ2-7, is as follows: DSGVTQTPKHLITATGQRVTLRCSPRSGDLSVYWYQQSLDQGLQFLIQYYNGEERAKGNILERFSAQQFPDLHSELNLSSLELGDSALYFCASSLSRGGEQYFGPGTRLTVT.